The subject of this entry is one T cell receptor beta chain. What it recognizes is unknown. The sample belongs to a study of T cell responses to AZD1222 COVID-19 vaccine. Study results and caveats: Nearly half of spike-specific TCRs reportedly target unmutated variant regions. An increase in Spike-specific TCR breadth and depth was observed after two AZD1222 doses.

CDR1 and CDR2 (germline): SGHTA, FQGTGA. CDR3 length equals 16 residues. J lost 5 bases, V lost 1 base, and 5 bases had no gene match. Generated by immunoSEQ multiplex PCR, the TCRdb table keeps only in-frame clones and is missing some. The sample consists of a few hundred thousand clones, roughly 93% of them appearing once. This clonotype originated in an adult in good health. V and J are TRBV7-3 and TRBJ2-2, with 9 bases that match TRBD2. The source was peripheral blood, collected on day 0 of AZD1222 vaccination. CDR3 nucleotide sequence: TGTGCCAGCAGCTTAATAGCGGGGGCCCAAACCGGGGAGCTGTTTTTT. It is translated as CASSLIAGAQTGELFF. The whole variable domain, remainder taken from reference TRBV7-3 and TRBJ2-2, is GAGVSQTPSNKVTEKGKYVELRCDPISGHTALYWYRQSLGQGPEFLIYFQGTGAADDSGLPNDRFFAVRPEGSVSTLKIQRTERGDSAVYLCASSLIAGAQTGELFFGEGSRLTVL.